Included here is one T cell receptor (beta chain) sequence, with context. The ends were cut back, 5 bases at V and 3 bases at J, with 10 bases in the middle. The CDR3 loop spans 12 amino acids. Germline V gene data show CDR1 as GTSNPN and CDR2 as SVGIG (reference sequence). Clones were sequenced by immunoSEQ multiplex PCR, and TCRdb holds only the in-frame ones, with some missing. The sample lists around 110,000 clones, about 90% occurring once. The sample originates from a study of T cell changes during pregnancy in multiple sclerosis. This TCR was sampled from a female donor with multiple sclerosis, enrolled in a pregnancy study. The V gene is TRBV30, the J gene TRBJ1-1; D perhaps matches TRBD1 (6 bases). Sequenced material: peripheral blood, taken before pregnancy. This chain's CDR3 is CAWQQGHTEAFF. The CDR3 region has the DNA TGTGCCTGGCAACAGGGCCACACTGAAGCTTTCTTT.